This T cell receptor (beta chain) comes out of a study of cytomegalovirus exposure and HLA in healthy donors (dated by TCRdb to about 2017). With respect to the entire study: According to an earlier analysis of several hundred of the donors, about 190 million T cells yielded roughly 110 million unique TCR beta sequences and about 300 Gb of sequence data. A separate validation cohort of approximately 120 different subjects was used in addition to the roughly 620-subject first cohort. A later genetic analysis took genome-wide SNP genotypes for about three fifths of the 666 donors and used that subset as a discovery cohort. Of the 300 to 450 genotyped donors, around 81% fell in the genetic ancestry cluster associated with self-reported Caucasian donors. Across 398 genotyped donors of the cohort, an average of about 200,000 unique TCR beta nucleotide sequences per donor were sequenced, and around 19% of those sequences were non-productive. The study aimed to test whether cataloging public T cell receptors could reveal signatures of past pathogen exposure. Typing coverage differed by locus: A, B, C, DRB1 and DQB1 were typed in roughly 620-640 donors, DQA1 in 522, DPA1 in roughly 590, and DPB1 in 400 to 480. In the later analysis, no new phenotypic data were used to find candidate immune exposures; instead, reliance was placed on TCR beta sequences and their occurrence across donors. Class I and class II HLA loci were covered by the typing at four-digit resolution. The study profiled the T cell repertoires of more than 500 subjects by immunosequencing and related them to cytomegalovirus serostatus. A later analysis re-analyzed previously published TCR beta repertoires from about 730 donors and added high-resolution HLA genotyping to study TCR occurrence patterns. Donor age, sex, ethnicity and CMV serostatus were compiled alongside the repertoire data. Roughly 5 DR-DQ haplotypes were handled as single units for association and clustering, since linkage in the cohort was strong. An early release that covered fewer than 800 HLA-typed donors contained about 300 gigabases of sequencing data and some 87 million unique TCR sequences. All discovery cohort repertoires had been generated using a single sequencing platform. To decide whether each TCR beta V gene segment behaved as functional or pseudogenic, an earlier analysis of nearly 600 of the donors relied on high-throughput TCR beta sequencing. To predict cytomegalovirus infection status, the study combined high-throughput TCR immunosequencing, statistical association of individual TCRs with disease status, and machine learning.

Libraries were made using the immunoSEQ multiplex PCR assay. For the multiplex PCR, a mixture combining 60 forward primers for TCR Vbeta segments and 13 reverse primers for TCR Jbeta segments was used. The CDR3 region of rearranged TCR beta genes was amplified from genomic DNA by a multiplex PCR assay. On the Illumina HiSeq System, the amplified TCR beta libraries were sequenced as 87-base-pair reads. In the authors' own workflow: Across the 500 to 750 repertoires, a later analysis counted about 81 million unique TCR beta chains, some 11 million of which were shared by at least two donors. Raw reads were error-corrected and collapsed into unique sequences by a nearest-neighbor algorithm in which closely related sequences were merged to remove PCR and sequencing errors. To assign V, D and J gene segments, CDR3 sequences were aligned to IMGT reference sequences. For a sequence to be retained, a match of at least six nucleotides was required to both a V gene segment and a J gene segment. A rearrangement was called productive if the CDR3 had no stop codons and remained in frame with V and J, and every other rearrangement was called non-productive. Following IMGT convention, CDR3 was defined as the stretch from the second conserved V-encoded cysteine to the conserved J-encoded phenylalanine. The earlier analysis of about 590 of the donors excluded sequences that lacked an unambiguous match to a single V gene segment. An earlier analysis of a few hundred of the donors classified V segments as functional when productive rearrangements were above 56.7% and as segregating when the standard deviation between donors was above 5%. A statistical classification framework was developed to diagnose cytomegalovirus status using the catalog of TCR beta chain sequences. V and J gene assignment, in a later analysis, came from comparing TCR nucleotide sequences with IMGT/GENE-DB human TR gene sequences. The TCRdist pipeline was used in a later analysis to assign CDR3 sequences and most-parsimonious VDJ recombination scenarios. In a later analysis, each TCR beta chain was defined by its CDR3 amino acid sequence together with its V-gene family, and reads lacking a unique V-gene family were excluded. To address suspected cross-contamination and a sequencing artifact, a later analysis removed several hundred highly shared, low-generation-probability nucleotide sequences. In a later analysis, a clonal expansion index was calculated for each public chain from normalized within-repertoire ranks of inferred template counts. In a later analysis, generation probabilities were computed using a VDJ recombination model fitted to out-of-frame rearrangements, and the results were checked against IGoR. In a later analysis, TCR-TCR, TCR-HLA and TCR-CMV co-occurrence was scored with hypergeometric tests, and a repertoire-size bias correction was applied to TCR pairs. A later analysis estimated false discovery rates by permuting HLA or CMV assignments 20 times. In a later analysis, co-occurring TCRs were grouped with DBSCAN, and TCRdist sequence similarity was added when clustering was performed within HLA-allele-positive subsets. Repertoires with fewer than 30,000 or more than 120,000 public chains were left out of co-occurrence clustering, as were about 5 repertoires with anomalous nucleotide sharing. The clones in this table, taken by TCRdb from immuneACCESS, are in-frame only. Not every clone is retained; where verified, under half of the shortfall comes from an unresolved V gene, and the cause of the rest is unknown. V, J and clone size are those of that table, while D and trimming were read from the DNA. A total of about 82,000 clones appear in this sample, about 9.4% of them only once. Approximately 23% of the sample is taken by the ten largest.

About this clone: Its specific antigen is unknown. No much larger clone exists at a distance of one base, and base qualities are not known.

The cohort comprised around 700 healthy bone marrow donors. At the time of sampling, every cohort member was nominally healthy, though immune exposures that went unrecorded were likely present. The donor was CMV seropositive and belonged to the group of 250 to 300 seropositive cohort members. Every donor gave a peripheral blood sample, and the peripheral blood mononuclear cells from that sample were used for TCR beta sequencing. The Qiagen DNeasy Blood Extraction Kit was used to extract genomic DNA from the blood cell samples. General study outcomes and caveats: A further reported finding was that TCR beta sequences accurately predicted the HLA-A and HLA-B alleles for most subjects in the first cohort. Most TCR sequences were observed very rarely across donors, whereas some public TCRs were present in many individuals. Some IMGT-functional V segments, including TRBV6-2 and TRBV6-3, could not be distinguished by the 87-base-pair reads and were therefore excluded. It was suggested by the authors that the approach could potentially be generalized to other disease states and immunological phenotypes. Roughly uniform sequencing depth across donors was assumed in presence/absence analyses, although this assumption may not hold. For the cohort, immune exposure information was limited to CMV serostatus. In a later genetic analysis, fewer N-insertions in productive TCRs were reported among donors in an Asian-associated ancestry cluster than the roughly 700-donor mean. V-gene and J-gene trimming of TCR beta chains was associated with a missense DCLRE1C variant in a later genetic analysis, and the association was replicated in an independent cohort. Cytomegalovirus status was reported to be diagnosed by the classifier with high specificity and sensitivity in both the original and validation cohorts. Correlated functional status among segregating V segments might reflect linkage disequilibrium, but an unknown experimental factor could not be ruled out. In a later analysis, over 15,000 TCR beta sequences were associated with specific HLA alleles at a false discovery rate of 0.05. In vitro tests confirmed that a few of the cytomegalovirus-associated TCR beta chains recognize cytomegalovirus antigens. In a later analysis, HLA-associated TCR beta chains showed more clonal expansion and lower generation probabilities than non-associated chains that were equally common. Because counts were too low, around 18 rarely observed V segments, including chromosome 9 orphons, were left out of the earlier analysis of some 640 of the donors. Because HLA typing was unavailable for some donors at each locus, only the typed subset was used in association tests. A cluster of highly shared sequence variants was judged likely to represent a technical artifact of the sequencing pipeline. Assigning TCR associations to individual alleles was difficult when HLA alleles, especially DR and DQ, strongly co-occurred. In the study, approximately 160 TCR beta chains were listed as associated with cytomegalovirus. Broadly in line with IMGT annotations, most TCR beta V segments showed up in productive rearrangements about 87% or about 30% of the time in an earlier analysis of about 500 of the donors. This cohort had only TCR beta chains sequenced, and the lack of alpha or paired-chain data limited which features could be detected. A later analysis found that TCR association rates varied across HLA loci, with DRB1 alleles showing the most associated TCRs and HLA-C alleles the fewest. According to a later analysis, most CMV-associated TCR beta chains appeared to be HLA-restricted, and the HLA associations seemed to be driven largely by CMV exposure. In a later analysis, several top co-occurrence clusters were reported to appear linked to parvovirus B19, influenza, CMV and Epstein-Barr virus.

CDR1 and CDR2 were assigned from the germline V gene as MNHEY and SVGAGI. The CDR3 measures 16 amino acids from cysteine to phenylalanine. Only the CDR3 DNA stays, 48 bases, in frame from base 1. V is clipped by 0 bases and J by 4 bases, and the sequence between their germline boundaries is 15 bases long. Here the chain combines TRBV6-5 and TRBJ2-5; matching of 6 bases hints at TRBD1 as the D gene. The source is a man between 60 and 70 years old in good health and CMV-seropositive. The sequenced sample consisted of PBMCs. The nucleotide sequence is TGTGCCAGCAGTTACTCGGGCGGAAAGACAGGAGAGACCCAGTACTTC. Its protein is CASSYSGGKTGETQYF.